The source of this TCR beta chain is a study of CD8+ T cells in alopecia areata. Study information: After 6 to 18 months of tofacitinib, follow-up continued 6 months off drug. Treated patients were scored for severity by percent of scalp affected. Study-level points and caveats: Many expanded lesional clones persisted in scalp and blood during tofacitinib.

The sequencing template was cDNA reverse transcribed from extracted RNA. Repertoires were generated with immunoSEQ multiplex PCR, while TCRdb's copy carries only in-frame clones and drops some. The sample carries around 150,000 clones, 55% to 75% recorded once. The CDR3 consists of 13 residues. V was cut by 0 bases and J by 4 bases, with 7 bases left in between. Germline V gene sequence: CDR1 SGHRS, CDR2 YFSETQ. Details on this clone: Its antigen is unknown.

Regarding treatment: oral pan-JAK inhibitor, 5-10 mg twice daily. Sequenced here: CD4+ T cells sorted from blood, sampled at week 4, from a patient treated with tofacitinib. The clonotype comes from a human donor with alopecia areata. V usage is TRBV5-1 and J usage is TRBJ1-1, with D unresolved. CDR3 residues: CASSLVRFTEAFF. For the CDR3, the DNA is TGCGCCAGCAGCTTGGTCAGGTTCACTGAAGCTTTCTTT.